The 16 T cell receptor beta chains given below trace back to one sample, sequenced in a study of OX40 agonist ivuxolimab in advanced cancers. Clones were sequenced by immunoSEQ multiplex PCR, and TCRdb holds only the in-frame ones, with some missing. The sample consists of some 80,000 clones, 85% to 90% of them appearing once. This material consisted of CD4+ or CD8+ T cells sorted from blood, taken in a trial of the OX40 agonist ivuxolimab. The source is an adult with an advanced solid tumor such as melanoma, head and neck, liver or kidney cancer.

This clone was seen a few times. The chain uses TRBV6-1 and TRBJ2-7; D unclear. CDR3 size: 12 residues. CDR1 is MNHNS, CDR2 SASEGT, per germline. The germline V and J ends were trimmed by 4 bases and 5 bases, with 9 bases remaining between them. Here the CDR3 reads CASSVKGNEQYF. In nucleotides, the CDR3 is TGTGCCAGCAGTGTGAAAGGGAACGAGCAGTACTTC.

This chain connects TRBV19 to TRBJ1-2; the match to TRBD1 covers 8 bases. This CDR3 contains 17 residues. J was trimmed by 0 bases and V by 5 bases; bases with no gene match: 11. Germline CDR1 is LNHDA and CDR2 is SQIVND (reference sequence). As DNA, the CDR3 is TGTGCCAGTAGTTCCTACGGGGACAGGAAGGCTAACTATGGCTACACCTTC. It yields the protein CASSSYGDRKANYGYTF.

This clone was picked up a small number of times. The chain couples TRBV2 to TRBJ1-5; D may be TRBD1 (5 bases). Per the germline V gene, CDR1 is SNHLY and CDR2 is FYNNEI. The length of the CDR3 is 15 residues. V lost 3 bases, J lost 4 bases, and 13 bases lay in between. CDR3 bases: TGTGCCAGCAGTGAGTTGGGCAGGGATAATCAGCCCCAGCATTTT. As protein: CASSELGRDNQPQHF.

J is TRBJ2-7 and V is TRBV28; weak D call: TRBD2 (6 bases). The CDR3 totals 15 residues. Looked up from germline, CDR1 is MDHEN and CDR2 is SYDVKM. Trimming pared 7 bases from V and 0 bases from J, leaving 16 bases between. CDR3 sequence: CASISPRGSSYEQYF. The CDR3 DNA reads TGTGCCAGCATTTCCCCCCGGGGGAGCTCCTACGAGCAGTACTTC.

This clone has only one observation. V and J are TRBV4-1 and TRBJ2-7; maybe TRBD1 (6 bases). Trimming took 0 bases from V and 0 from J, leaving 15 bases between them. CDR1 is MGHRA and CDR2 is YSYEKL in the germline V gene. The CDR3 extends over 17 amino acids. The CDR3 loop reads CASSQETWDISSYEQYF. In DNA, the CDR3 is TGCGCCAGCAGCCAAGAAACCTGGGACATTAGCTCCTACGAGCAGTACTTC.

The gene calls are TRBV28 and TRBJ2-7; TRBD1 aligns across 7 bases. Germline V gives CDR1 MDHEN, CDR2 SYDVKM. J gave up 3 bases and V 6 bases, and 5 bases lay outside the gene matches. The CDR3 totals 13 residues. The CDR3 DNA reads TGTGCCAGCAGGACAGGGAGAGGCTACGAGCAGTACTTC. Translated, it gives CASRTGRGYEQYF.

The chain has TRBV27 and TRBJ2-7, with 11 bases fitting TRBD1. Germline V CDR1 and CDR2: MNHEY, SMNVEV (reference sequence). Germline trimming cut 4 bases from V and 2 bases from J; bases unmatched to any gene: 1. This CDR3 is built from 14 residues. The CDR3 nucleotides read TGTGCCAGCAGTTCGGGACAGGGGGCCTACGAGCAGTACTTC. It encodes CASSSGQGAYEQYF.

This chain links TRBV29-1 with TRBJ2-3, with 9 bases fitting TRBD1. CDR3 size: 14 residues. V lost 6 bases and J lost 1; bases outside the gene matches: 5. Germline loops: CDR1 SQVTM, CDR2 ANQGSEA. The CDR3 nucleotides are TGCAGCGTGAAAGGGACAGGGCGCACAGATACGCAGTATTTT. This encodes CSVKGTGRTDTQYF.

The DNA of the CDR3 is TGTGCCAGTAGTATGGGGGGAGGTAGAAATGAGCAGTTCTTC. It is translated as CASSMGGGRNEQFF. This chain joins TRBV19 and TRBJ2-1; tentatively, D is TRBD2 (6 bases). The CDR3 has 14 residues. Germline assignment: CDR1 LNHDA and CDR2 SQIVND (reference sequence). Trimming left V 3 bases short and J 7 bases short, with 13 bases between.

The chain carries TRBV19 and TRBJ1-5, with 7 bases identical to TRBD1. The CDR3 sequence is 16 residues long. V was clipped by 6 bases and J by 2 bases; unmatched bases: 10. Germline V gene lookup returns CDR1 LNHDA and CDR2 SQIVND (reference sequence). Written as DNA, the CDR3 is TGTGCCAGTAGGCAAACAGGGGTACGGGGCAATCAGCCCCAGCATTTT. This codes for CASRQTGVRGNQPQHF.

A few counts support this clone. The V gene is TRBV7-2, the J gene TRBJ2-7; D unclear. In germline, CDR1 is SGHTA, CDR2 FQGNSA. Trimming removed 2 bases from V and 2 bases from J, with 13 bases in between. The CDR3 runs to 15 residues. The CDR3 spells CASSLTPGRAYEQYF. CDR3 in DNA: TGTGCCAGCAGCTTAACTCCCGGGCGTGCCTACGAGCAGTACTTC.

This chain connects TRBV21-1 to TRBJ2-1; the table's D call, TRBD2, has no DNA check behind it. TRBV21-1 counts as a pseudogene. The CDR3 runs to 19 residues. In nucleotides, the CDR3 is TGTGCCAGCAGCAAAGAACGGCTATGGGTTCGGGAGCGGGAAACTGAGCAGTTCTTC. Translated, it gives CASSKERLWVRERETEQFF.

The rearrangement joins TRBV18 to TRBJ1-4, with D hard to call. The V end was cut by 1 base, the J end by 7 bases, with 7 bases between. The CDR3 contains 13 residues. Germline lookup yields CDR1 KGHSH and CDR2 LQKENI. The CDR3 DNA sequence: TGTGCCAGCTCACCACGTCTTGGTGAAAAACTGTTTTTT. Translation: CASSPRLGEKLFF. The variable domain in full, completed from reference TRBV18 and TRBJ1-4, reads NAGVMQNPRHLVRRRGQEARLRCSPMKGHSHVYWYRQLPEEGLKFMVYLQKENIIDESGMPKERFSAEFPKEGPSILRIQQVVRGDSAAYFCASSPRLGEKLFFGSGTQLSVL.

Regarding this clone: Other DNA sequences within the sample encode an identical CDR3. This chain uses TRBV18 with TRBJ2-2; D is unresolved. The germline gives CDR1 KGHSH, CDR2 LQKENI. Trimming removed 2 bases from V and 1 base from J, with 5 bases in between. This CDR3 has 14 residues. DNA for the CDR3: TGTGCCAGCTCACCAGGGTTGAACACCGGGGAGCTGTTTTTT. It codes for CASSPGLNTGELFF.

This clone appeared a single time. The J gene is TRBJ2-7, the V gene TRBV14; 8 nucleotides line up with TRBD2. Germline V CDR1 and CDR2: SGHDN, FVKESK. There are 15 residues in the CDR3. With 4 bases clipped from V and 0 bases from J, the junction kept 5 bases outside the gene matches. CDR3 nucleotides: TGTGCCAGCAGCCCGGGGGGGGCGCCCTCCTACGAGCAGTACTTC. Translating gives CASSPGGAPSYEQYF. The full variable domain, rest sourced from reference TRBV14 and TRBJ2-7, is EAGVTQFPSHSVIEKGQTVTLRCDPISGHDNLYWYRRVMGKEIKFLLHFVKESKQDESGMPNNRFLAERTGGTYSTLKVQPAELEDSGVYFCASSPGGAPSYEQYFGPGTRLTVT.

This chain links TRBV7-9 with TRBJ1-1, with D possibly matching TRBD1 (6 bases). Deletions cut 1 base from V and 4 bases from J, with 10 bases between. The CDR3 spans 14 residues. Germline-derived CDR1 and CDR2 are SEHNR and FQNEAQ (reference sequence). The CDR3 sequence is CASSLGGLGTEAFF. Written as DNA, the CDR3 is TGTGCCAGCAGCTTAGGGGGGCTGGGCACTGAAGCTTTCTTT.